The rows below give T cell receptor beta chains drawn from one sample of a study of T cell responses to AZD1222 COVID-19 vaccine. Sequencing used immunoSEQ multiplex PCR; TCRdb keeps in-frame clones, though not all of them. The sample consists of 95,000 to 110,000 clones, roughly 88% of them appearing once. The sequenced sample was peripheral blood, obtained on day 0 of AZD1222 vaccination. These receptor sequences come from an adult in good health. CDR3s include the opening cysteine and the closing phenylalanine or tryptophan. D genes are given only for firm matches. Size is omitted from some rows. Given values are once, few, many or a class for expanded clones.

j_call	clone_size	d_call	v_call	cdr3_nt	cdr3_aa
TRBJ2-3	-	-	TRBV2	TGTGCCAGCAGGTCAATCAAACTCCACACAGATACGCAGTATTTT	CASRSIKLHTDTQYF
TRBJ2-5	-	TRBD2	TRBV9	TGTGCCAGCAGCGCGACTAGCGGGGGGGAGTCAAGAGGAACCCAGTACTTC	CASSATSGGESRGTQYF
TRBJ2-3	-	TRBD2	TRBV2	TGTGCCAGCCAGTTGAGCGGGGGAACAGATACGCAGTATTTT	CASQLSGGTDTQYF
TRBJ2-5	-	-	TRBV5-5	TGTGCCAGCAGCTCGGACTGGAATCAGTACTTC	CASSSDWNQYF
TRBJ1-2	-	TRBD1	TRBV5-4	TGTGCCAGCAAAACAACCCGGGACAGGCTCTATGGCTACACCTTC	CASKTTRDRLYGYTF
TRBJ2-7	-	-	TRBV7-9	TGTGCCAGCAGCTTACTAGACGAGCAGTACTTC	CASSLLDEQYF
TRBJ1-2	-	-	TRBV28	TGTGCCAGCTCTACGTCAGGGCCGACCTATGGCTACACCTTC	CASSTSGPTYGYTF
TRBJ1-6	once	-	TRBV5-6	TGTGCCAGCAGCTTGACGGGGGCGGCTTCACCCCTCCACTTT	CASSLTGAASPLHF
TRBJ1-5	-	-	TRBV27	TGTGCCAGCAGTCCCCGACAGGTCCAGTGGCCCCAGCATTTT	CASSPRQVQWPQHF
TRBJ1-2	-	-	TRBV12-3/TRBV12-4	TGTGCCAGCAGTCAAACAGATAACTATGGCTACACCTTC	CASSQTDNYGYTF
TRBJ2-7	-	-	TRBV3-1/TRBV3-2	TGTGCCAGCAGCCAGAGGGTTTACGAGCAGTACTTC	CASSQRVYEQYF
TRBJ2-3	-	TRBD2	TRBV18	TGTGCCAGCTCGACTAGCGGGAGAACAGATACGCAGTATTTT	CASSTSGRTDTQYF
TRBJ2-1	-	TRBD2	TRBV24-1	TGTGCCACCAGTGACCGACTAGCGGGATTCTACAATGAGCAGTTCTTC	CATSDRLAGFYNEQFF
TRBJ1-6	-	-	TRBV24-1	TGTGCCACCAGCGGCGGCAGGATCAAGTCCCCCCTCCACTTT	CATSGGRIKSPLHF
TRBJ2-5	-	TRBD2	TRBV14	TGTGCCAGCAGCCAAGTACGGGAGGGCCGCGAGACCCAGTACTTC	CASSQVREGRETQYF
TRBJ1-2	-	-	TRBV19	TGTGCCAGTAGTGAAGGACACTTGGGGGGTTTTAATGGCTACACCTTC	CASSEGHLGGFNGYTF
TRBJ1-3	-	TRBD1	TRBV5-6	TGTGCCAGCAGCCCAAGACAGGGGTCCTTCTCTGGAAACACCATATATTTT	CASSPRQGSFSGNTIYF
TRBJ2-7	-	-	TRBV19	TGTGCCAGTACCGACAGGAACGACGAGCAGTACTTC	CASTDRNDEQYF
TRBJ1-6	-	-	TRBV28	TGTGCCAGCAGTCCGATGGGGGGGAGAAACCCCAATTCACCCCTCCACTTT	CASSPMGGRNPNSPLHF
TRBJ1-4	-	TRBD1	TRBV7-9	TGTGCCAGCAGCGACCGACAGGGGTACGAAAAACTGTTTTTT	CASSDRQGYEKLFF
TRBJ1-2	-	TRBD1	TRBV29-1	TGCAGCGTTGGGGGGGGACAGTCGGATGGCTACACCTTC	CSVGGGQSDGYTF
TRBJ2-7	once	-	TRBV5-4	TGTGCCAGCAGCTTAGATTTTGATCCCTACGAGCAGTACTTC	CASSLDFDPYEQYF
TRBJ1-5	-	-	TRBV28	TGTGCCAGCAGTTTTTCAGGGGTGCAGCCCCAGCATTTT	CASSFSGVQPQHF